This is a list of T cell receptor beta chains from one sample in a study of CD8+ T cells in alopecia areata. Profiled with immunoSEQ multiplex PCR; TCRdb holds only in-frame clones, not every one. The table shows over 150,000 clones, with about 53% occurring only once. The sample consisted of CD8+ T cells sorted from blood, taken at week 24, from a patient treated with tofacitinib. Every receptor here comes from a human donor with alopecia areata. Both conserved end residues are part of each CDR3. The D gene is left open where the match is weak. The listing skips clone size in some rows; elsewhere it reads once, few, many or a size class.

abundance	j_gene	v_gene	d_gene	CDR3nt	CDR3aa
-	TRBJ2-2	TRBV29-1	-	TGCAGCGTTGAAGGGGGGGCTGGGACAACGAACACCGGGGAGCTGTTTTTT	CSVEGGAGTTNTGELFF
once	TRBJ2-5	TRBV30	-	TGTGCCTGGAGTACCGGCCAGGAGACCCAGTACTTC	CAWSTGQETQYF
-	TRBJ2-3	TRBV7-3	TRBD2	TGTGCCAGCAGCTCTACTAGCGGGGCAAGAGATACGCAGTATTTT	CASSSTSGARDTQYF
few	TRBJ1-1	TRBV4-3	-	TGCGCCAGCAGCCAAGGCAGAGGGAGTACTGAAGCTTTCTTT	CASSQGRGSTEAFF
-	TRBJ2-1	TRBV28	-	TGTGCCAGCAGTTTTGAGCGCAATGAGCAGTTCTTC	CASSFERNEQFF
once	TRBJ1-1	TRBV9	TRBD1	TGTGCCAGCAGCGGACAGGGAGTTGATAACACTGAAGCTTTCTTT	CASSGQGVDNTEAFF
-	TRBJ1-1	TRBV6-4	-	TGTGCCAGCAGTGACTATTTGAACACTGAAGCTTTCTTT	CASSDYLNTEAFF
few	TRBJ2-1	TRBV13	-	TGTGCCAGCAGCTTAGGCCGGGACCGGCCCTACAATGAGCAGTTCTTC	CASSLGRDRPYNEQFF
-	TRBJ1-1	TRBV27	-	TGTGCCAGCAGTTTAAGGGGAGGGTTTTACACTGAAGCTTTCTTT	CASSLRGGFYTEAFF
-	TRBJ1-2	TRBV9	-	TGTGCCAGCAGCCCAGAAGGGGGTAATGGCTACACCTTC	CASSPEGGNGYTF
once	TRBJ2-3	TRBV25-1	-	TGTGCCAGCAGTGGAGAAGCTAGCACAGATACGCAGTATTTT	CASSGEASTDTQYF
few	TRBJ1-1	TRBV5-6	TRBD1	TGTGCCAGCAGCTTATGGGACAGGGCATCGAACACTGAAGCTTTCTTT	CASSLWDRASNTEAFF
-	TRBJ1-4	TRBV28	-	TGTGCCAGCAGTTTTGGGACAACAACTAATGAAAAACTGTTTTTT	CASSFGTTTNEKLFF
few	TRBJ2-7	TRBV5-5	-	TGTGCCAGCAGCTTGAGCATTAAGGGGACCTACGAGCAGTACTTC	CASSLSIKGTYEQYF
-	TRBJ2-1	TRBV30	-	TGTGCCTGGGCTCGGGATGAGCAGTTCTTC	CAWARDEQFF
-	TRBJ1-5	TRBV27	-	TGTGCCAGCAGTTTATTCTTGTCGGCGGATCAGCCCCAGCATTTT	CASSLFLSADQPQHF